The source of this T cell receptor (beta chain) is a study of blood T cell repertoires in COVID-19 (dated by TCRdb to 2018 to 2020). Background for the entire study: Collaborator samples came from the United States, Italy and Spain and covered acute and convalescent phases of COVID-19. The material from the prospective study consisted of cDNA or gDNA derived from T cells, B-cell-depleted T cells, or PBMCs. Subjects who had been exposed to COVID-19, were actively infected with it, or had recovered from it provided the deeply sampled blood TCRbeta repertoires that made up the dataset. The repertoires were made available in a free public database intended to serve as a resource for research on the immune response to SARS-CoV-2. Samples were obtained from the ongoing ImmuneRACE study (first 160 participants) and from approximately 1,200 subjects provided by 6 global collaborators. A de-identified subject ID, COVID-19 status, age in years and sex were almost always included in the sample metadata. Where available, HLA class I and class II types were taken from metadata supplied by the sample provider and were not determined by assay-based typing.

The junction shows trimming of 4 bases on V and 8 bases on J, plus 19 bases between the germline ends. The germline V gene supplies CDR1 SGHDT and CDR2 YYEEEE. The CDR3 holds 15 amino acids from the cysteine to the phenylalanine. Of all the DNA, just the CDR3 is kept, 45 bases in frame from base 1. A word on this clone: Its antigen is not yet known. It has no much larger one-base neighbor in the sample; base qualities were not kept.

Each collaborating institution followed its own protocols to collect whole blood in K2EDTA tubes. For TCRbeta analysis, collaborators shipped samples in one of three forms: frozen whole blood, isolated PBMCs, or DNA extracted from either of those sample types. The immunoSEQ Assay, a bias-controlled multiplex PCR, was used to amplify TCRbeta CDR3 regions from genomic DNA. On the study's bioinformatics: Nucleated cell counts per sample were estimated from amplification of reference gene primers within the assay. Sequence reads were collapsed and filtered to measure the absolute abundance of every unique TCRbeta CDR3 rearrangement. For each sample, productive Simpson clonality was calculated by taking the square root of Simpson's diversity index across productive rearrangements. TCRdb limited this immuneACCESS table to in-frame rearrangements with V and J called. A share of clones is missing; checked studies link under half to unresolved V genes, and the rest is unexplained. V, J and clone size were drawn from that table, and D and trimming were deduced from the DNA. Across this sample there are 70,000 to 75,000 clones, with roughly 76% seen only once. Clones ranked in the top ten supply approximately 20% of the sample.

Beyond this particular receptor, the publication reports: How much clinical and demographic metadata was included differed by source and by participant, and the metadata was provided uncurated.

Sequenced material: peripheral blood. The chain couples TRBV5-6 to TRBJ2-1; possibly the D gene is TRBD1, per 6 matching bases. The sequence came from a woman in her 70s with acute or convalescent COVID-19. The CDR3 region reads CASSNKFGQTDEQFF. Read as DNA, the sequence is TGTGCCAGCAGCAATAAATTTGGACAGACGGATGAGCAGTTCTTC.